Listed below are T cell receptor beta chains from one sample, sequenced in a study of CD8+CD57+ T cells in acquired aplastic anemia. MiXCR was run by TCRdb on the reads, yielding one entry per CDR3 protein. The table lists 110,000 or so distinct CDR3 sequences, under 60% of them singletons, with roughly 32% in the top ten. The source material was sorted CD4+, CD8+, or CD8+CD57+ T cells (not recorded which) from PBMCs. These receptors were taken from a human donor with aplastic anemia. CDR3s include the opening cysteine and the closing phenylalanine or tryptophan.

len	v_gene	CDR3aa
13	TRBV28	CASSPTGGRGYTF
14	TRBV5-6	CASSIGQMNTEAFF
16	TRBV4-3	CASSHGTSGGAYEQYF
14	TRBV24-1	CATRRPGAYNEQFF
14	TRBV2	CASSDGLITDTQYF
15	TRBV20-1	CSARTGPQRNYGYTF
15	TRBV10-3	CAISGGLHSNQPQHF
13	TRBV10-3	CATTAGTSNEQFF
16	TRBV11-1	CASSLVLSGGTDTQYF
15	TRBV19	CASSTRTVGNEKLFF
14	TRBV6-4	CASSVSGGNSPLHF
16	TRBV19	CASSIGRGLNTGELFF
16	TRBV11-1	CASSPGTVSYNSPLHF
15	TRBV5-4	CANSKSRQSTGELFF
16	TRBV19	CASTPGTGGRTGELFF
14	TRBV5-1	CASSLRQGMDIQYF
15	TRBV2	CASISGRKKDNEQFF
11	TRBV5-1	CASSSSYEQYF
13	TRBV19	CATGEQARTEAFF
15	TRBV19	CASSRTGVALETQYF
14	TRBV2	CASRGQGVGETQHF
15	TRBV2	CASGEGLQGNNEQFF
14	TRBV2	CASSVDRGTYEQYF
14	TRBV29-1	CSVVAGVGTDTQYF
15	TRBV20-1	CSAPRDREWGQPQHF